Listed below are T cell receptor beta chains from one sample, sequenced in a study of blood T cell repertoires in COVID-19. Sequencing was performed with immunoSEQ multiplex PCR; in TCRdb, only in-frame clones are kept and a portion is missing. The sample lists 150,000 to 200,000 clones, about four fifths occurring once. Sequenced material: peripheral blood. Receptors were obtained from a woman of 80 years or more with COVID-19, enrolled during active disease. The CDR3 runs from the conserved cysteine through the conserved F or W. A D gene is named only where the DNA matches it firmly. Rows give clone size only sometimes, using once, few, many, or a class for an expanded clone.

d_call: -; j_call: TRBJ1-6; clone_size: -; v_call: TRBV6-5; cdr3_length: 14; cdr3_nt: TGTGCCAGCAGCCGGGCCCAGGGAAGGTCACCCCTCCACTTT; cdr3_aa: CASSRAQGRSPLHF
d_call: TRBD2; j_call: TRBJ2-1; clone_size: -; v_call: TRBV5-1; cdr3_length: 14; cdr3_nt: TGCGCCAGCAGCTGGGGGACTAGCGGGAATGAGCAGTTCTTC; cdr3_aa: CASSWGTSGNEQFF
d_call: -; j_call: TRBJ2-7; clone_size: -; v_call: TRBV7-2; cdr3_length: 15; cdr3_nt: TGTGCCAGCAGCCTCACCCGGAGAATACTCTACGAGCAGTACTTC; cdr3_aa: CASSLTRRILYEQYF
d_call: -; j_call: TRBJ1-3; clone_size: -; v_call: TRBV7-9; cdr3_length: 14; cdr3_nt: TGTGCCAGCAGCCAGGGTAGCTCTGGAAACACCATATATTTT; cdr3_aa: CASSQGSSGNTIYF
d_call: -; j_call: TRBJ2-7; clone_size: once; v_call: TRBV4-1; cdr3_length: 13; cdr3_nt: TGCGCCAGCAGCCAAGATCGGGGCTACGAGCAGTACTTC; cdr3_aa: CASSQDRGYEQYF
d_call: -; j_call: TRBJ1-4; clone_size: -; v_call: TRBV2; cdr3_length: 14; cdr3_nt: TGTGCCAGCAGTGATCCAGGGACTAATGAAAAACTGTTTTTT; cdr3_aa: CASSDPGTNEKLFF
d_call: -; j_call: TRBJ1-2; clone_size: -; v_call: TRBV7-9; cdr3_length: 14; cdr3_nt: TGTGCCAGCAGCGGACCACAGGTCAACTATGGCTACACCTTC; cdr3_aa: CASSGPQVNYGYTF
d_call: -; j_call: TRBJ2-2; clone_size: -; v_call: TRBV10-3; cdr3_length: 13; cdr3_nt: TGTGCCGCCAAAGGAACTAGTTCCGGGGAGCTGTTTTTT; cdr3_aa: CAAKGTSSGELFF
d_call: -; j_call: TRBJ2-3; clone_size: -; v_call: TRBV12-2; cdr3_length: 15; cdr3_nt: TGTGCAAGTCGCTTAATGGCAGGGATCACAGATACGCAGTATTTT; cdr3_aa: CASRLMAGITDTQYF
d_call: -; j_call: TRBJ1-1; clone_size: -; v_call: TRBV5-1; cdr3_length: 14; cdr3_nt: TGCGCCAGCAGCTCGGCCTCGGGGGGGACTGAAGCTTTCTTT; cdr3_aa: CASSSASGGTEAFF
d_call: -; j_call: TRBJ1-1; clone_size: -; v_call: TRBV11-2; cdr3_length: 12; cdr3_nt: TGTGCCAGCAGCTTGTCTAGCGCGGAAGCTTTCTTT; cdr3_aa: CASSLSSAEAFF
d_call: TRBD1; j_call: TRBJ2-7; clone_size: once; v_call: TRBV7-9; cdr3_length: 14; cdr3_nt: TGTGCCAGCAGCCCTCAACAGGGGTTCTACGAGCAGTACTTC; cdr3_aa: CASSPQQGFYEQYF
d_call: TRBD1; j_call: TRBJ1-2; clone_size: -; v_call: TRBV6-6; cdr3_length: 13; cdr3_nt: TGTGCCAGCAGCCGAGGGGGCCAGGGGGGCTACACCTTC; cdr3_aa: CASSRGGQGGYTF
d_call: -; j_call: TRBJ2-7; clone_size: -; v_call: TRBV5-5; cdr3_length: 14; cdr3_nt: TGTGCCAGCAGTGTGGTATCAGGTGGCTACGAGCAGTACTTC; cdr3_aa: CASSVVSGGYEQYF
d_call: TRBD1; j_call: TRBJ1-5; clone_size: few; v_call: TRBV27; cdr3_length: 15; cdr3_nt: TGTGCCAGCACCTCCGGGACAGGGAGCAATCAGCCCCAGCATTTT; cdr3_aa: CASTSGTGSNQPQHF
d_call: TRBD2; j_call: TRBJ2-5; clone_size: -; v_call: TRBV5-6; cdr3_length: 15; cdr3_nt: TGTGCCAGCAGCTTGAATAGCGGGGGGTTAGAGACCCAGTACTTC; cdr3_aa: CASSLNSGGLETQYF
d_call: TRBD1; j_call: TRBJ2-3; clone_size: -; v_call: TRBV24-1; cdr3_length: 13; cdr3_nt: TGTGCCACGGGACAGGCGCTTTCAGATACGCAGTATTTT; cdr3_aa: CATGQALSDTQYF
d_call: TRBD2; j_call: TRBJ2-5; clone_size: -; v_call: TRBV14; cdr3_length: 15; cdr3_nt: TGTGCCAGCAGCGAGCAACTAGCGGGGGTGGAGACCCAGTACTTC; cdr3_aa: CASSEQLAGVETQYF
d_call: -; j_call: TRBJ1-1; clone_size: -; v_call: TRBV12-3/TRBV12-4; cdr3_length: 13; cdr3_nt: TGTGCCAGCAGTTGGACTGAGAACACTGAAGCTTTCTTT; cdr3_aa: CASSWTENTEAFF
d_call: -; j_call: TRBJ1-2; clone_size: -; v_call: TRBV28; cdr3_length: 14; cdr3_nt: TGTGCCAGCAGTTCCGGACTGTCGAACTATGGCTACACCTTC; cdr3_aa: CASSSGLSNYGYTF
d_call: -; j_call: TRBJ2-7; clone_size: -; v_call: TRBV2; cdr3_length: 14; cdr3_nt: TGTGCCAGCAGTAGTGCGACAGGCTCCTACGAGCAGTACTTC; cdr3_aa: CASSSATGSYEQYF
d_call: -; j_call: TRBJ1-6; clone_size: few; v_call: TRBV4-1; cdr3_length: 12; cdr3_nt: TGCGCCAGCGGAGGCGACGGGGCACCCCTCCACTTT; cdr3_aa: CASGGDGAPLHF